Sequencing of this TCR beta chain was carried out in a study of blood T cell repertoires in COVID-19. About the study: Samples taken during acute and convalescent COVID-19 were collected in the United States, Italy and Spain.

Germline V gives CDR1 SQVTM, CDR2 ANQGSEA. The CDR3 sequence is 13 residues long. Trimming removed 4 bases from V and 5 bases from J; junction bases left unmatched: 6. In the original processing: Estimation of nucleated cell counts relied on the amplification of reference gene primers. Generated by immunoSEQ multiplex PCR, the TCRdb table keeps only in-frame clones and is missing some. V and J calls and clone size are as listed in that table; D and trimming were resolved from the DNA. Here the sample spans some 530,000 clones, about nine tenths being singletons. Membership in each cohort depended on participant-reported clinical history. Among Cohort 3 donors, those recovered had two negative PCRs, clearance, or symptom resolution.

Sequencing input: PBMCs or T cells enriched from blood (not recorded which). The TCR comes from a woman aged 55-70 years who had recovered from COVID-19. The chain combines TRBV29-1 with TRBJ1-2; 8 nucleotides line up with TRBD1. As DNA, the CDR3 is TGCAGCGTTGCAGGGGGCGCAGGGTATGGCTACACCTTC. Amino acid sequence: CSVAGGAGYGYTF.